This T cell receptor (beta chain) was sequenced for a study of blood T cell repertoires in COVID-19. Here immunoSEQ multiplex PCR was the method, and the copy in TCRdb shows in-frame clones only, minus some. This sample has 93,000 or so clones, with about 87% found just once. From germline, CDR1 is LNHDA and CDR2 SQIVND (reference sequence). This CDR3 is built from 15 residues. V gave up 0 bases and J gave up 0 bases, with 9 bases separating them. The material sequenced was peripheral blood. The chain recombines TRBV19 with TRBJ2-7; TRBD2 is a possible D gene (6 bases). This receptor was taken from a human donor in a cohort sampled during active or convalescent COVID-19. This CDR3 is CASSIEAGFSYEQYF. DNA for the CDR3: TGTGCCAGTAGTATAGAAGCGGGCTTCTCCTACGAGCAGTACTTC.